The following is a T cell receptor beta chain sequence with its context. The antigen it binds to is not known. Base qualities are not recorded, but no much larger clone differs from it by a single base. The sequencer was an Illumina HiSeq 2500. Quantitative 5'-RACE with molecular barcodes was the method used to prepare the TCR beta libraries. On the authors' methods: A new computational method, built on a probabilistic model of VDJ rearrangement, was used to identify disease-linked TCR variants. The raw public data were reprocessed by TCRdb itself: fastp quality trimming at Q25, MiXCR clonotype calling, in-frame beta chains only. Each entry merges the rows of one CDR3 protein and shows their most common DNA and genes. The V and J calls, along with clone size, are taken from TCRdb and not from the paper's own processing. The sample records 750,000 to 850,000 distinct CDR3 sequences, around 11% of which are singletons. The ten largest clonotypes hold 0.51% of the sample.

This record belongs to a study of CD8 T cells in ankylosing spondylitis (dated by TCRdb to about 2017). Regarding the research as a whole: To find TCR variants linked to disease, the study profiled T cell receptor beta repertoires in ankylosing spondylitis patients and healthy donors. The whole study cohort included under 140 healthy donors and some 27 ankylosing spondylitis patients. Peripheral blood was sampled, and synovial fluid was additionally collected from ankylosing spondylitis patients. The research as a whole found: A TCR beta motif of fewer than 10 highly homologous amino acid variants appeared characteristic of blood from ankylosing spondylitis patients. Some motif variants had previously been reported in the synovial fluid and blood of reactive arthritis patients, which suggests shared mechanisms of disease initiation. The disease-linked clones were reported as significantly enriched in matched synovial fluid samples from ankylosing spondylitis patients. The disease-linked clones showed a CD8+ phenotype and occurred at relatively low frequencies in peripheral blood.

The CDR3, cysteine through phenylalanine, is 15 amino acids long. Kept here is only the CDR3 DNA, which spans 45 bases and is read in frame from base 1. Trimming at the junction amounts to 6 bases on V and 0 bases on J, and the germline ends lie 18 bases apart. Reading the germline V gene (reference sequence) gives CDR1 DFQATT and CDR2 SNEGSKA. The chain uses TRBV20-1 and TRBJ2-7; the D region may be TRBD1 or TRBD2, each matching 5 bases equally. Sequencing used blood, either unsorted or a sorted T cell fraction (not recorded which). The receptor was isolated from a male donor with ankylosing spondylitis. The CDR3 protein: CSAPMMGVLSYEQYF. The DNA sequence is as follows: TGCAGTGCCCCGATGATGGGGGTCCTCTCCTACGAGCAGTACTTC.